This note documents a single TCR beta chain sequence. What antigen it recognizes has not been identified. Qualities for individual bases were not recorded, and no much larger clone is one base off. V drops 5 bases and J drops 6 bases, leaving 11 bases in between. CDR1 and CDR2 were assigned from the germline V gene (reference sequence) as WNHNN and SYGVQD. Including cysteine and phenylalanine, the CDR3 has 12 amino acids. Just CDR3 DNA is preserved here, 36 bases in frame from base 1. TCRbeta CDR3 regions were amplified from genomic DNA using the immunoSEQ Assay, a bias-controlled multiplex PCR. The authors processed their data as follows. The number of nucleated cells in each sample was estimated by amplification of reference gene primers within the assay. To quantify the absolute abundance of each unique TCRbeta CDR3 rearrangement, sequence reads were collapsed and filtered. Productive Simpson clonality was computed per sample as the square root of Simpson's diversity index over productive rearrangements. TCRdb retrieved this table from immuneACCESS and kept in-frame rearrangements only. Not all clones are present; in checked studies, unresolved V genes account for under half, and no reason is known for the remainder. V and J calls and clone size follow that table, whereas D and trimming were derived from the DNA. In this sample the table shows around 420,000 clones, roughly 90% of which occur a single time. The ten largest make up approximately 2.1% of the sample.

In the prospective study, participants were about 18 to 95 years old, resided in about 25 geographic areas of the United States, and were enrolled through a virtual design. To assign participants to cohorts, the prospective study relied on clinical history that participants themselves reported in a screening survey and a study questionnaire. Mobile phlebotomists in the prospective study collected whole blood, serum and a nasopharyngeal or oropharyngeal swab from every participant. Over a roughly two-month period, participants in the prospective study had the option of providing additional blood draws and questionnaires. Blood samples from the prospective study were shipped frozen or at room temperature prior to DNA extraction. This entry comes from a study of blood T cell repertoires in COVID-19 (dated by TCRdb to about 2020). For context, the study as a whole: Samples covering the acute and convalescent phases of COVID-19 were provided by collaborators in the United States, Italy and Spain. Sample metadata almost always included a de-identified subject ID, COVID-19 status, age in years and sex. The prospective study material was composed of cDNA or gDNA derived from T cells, B-cell-depleted T cells, or PBMCs. Where available, HLA class I and class II types were obtained from metadata supplied by the sample provider rather than from assay-based typing. The samples were drawn from two sources: the first 160 participants of the ongoing ImmuneRACE study, and 1,200 or so subjects contributed by 6 global collaborators. The repertoires were released in a freely available public database meant as a resource for research on the immune response to SARS-CoV-2. Deeply sampled blood TCRbeta repertoires from subjects exposed to, actively infected with, or recovered from COVID-19 were included in the dataset. Overall study outcomes, separate from this receptor: How much clinical and demographic metadata was included differed by source and by participant, and the metadata was provided uncurated.

This TCR derives from a woman in her thirties or forties with acute COVID-19. The rearrangement joined TRBV10-1 to TRBJ2-7; tentative D gene TRBD1, with 6 bases matching. The sequenced sample was PBMCs or T cells enriched from blood (not recorded which). The CDR3 reads as follows: CASSPGVVEQYF. Read as DNA, the sequence is TGCGCCAGCAGTCCAGGGGTTGTCGAGCAGTACTTC.